A single sample is the source of the 10 T cell receptor beta chains below, sequenced in a study of T-cell memory formation after mild COVID-19. Each CDR3 protein is one row after TCRdb ran MiXCR on the 5' RACE reads. The table records under 600,000 distinct CDR3 sequences, about 22% of them present only once. Sequencing was performed on PBMCs or a T cell subset sorted from them (not recorded which). The source of these receptors is an adult woman who had mild COVID-19 (a few samples of this study predate the infection). Cell type and time point are not known.

This clonotype was seen only a few times. The V gene is TRBV24-1, the J gene TRBJ1-5; TRBD1 might be the D (5 bases). The CDR3 contains 17 residues. CDR1 is KGHDR and CDR2 is SFDVKD in the germline V gene. Between the trimmed V and J ends, which lost 5 bases and 3 bases, there was a span of 19 bases. Written as DNA, the CDR3 is TGTGCCACCAGTGGGGGGGGAACCGGGACCCCCAATCAGCCCCAGCATTTT. Protein product: CATSGGGTGTPNQPQHF.

This clonotype has more than one count but fewer than ten. This chain connects TRBV9 to TRBJ1-1; unclear D gene. Trimming stripped 6 bases from V and 0 bases from J, with 18 bases between. The CDR3 is made up of 16 amino acids. CDR1 and CDR2 (germline): SGDLS, YYNGEE. DNA of the CDR3: TGTGCCAGCACAACTTACTCAGCGGCGTTGAACACTGAAGCTTTCTTT. Translated, it gives CASTTYSAALNTEAFF.

In DNA form, the CDR3 reads TGTGCCAGCAGCTTAGACAGGGCGGCCTATGGCTACACCTTC. Protein: CASSLDRAAYGYTF. The chain joins TRBV7-8 to TRBJ1-2; D may be TRBD1 (6 bases). Trimming stripped 1 base from V and 4 bases from J, with 10 bases between. The CDR3 contains 14 residues. Germline values: CDR1 SGHVS, CDR2 FQNEAQ.

The V call is TRBV18, the J call TRBJ2-7; TRBD1 might be the D (6 bases). V gave up 4 bases and J gave up 1 base, with 11 bases separating them. The V gene's germline CDR1 is KGHSH and CDR2 LQKENI. This CDR3 region has 14 residues. The CDR3 DNA reads as TGTGCCAGCTCACGGGCACAGGGATCCTACGAGCAGTACTTC. Its translation: CASSRAQGSYEQYF.

The chain uses TRBV5-1 and TRBJ1-4; D is undetermined. V was trimmed by 1 base and J by 6 bases, leaving 7 bases between them. The germline V gene has CDR1 SGHRS and CDR2 YFSETQ. The CDR3 is 13 amino acids. The CDR3 region has the DNA TGCGCCAGCAGCTTGACAGTCGATGAAAAACTGTTTTTT. It codes for CASSLTVDEKLFF.

This clonotype has a handful of counts. The J gene is TRBJ2-2, the V gene TRBV6-5; D may match TRBD1 or TRBD2 (5 bases each). The ends were cut back, 5 bases at V and 13 bases at J, with 26 bases in the middle. Per the germline V gene, CDR1 is MNHEY and CDR2 is SVGAGI. The CDR3 spans 16 residues. The CDR3 region has the DNA TGTGCCAGCAGTCCCTACCCTCAGGCTACACCGGGGCCGCTGTTTTTT. Encoded protein: CASSPYPQATPGPLFF.

This clonotype showed up many times. An end of the junction differs from the germline gene, which may be a read error. CDR3 region: CASSQGRGYGYTF. The CDR3 DNA reads TGTGCCAGCAGCCAAGGCAGGGGCTATGGCTACACCTTC. The chain carries TRBV5-1 and TRBJ1-2, with TRBD1 as a possible D gene (6 bases). This CDR3 contains 13 residues. CDR1 SGHRS and CDR2 YFSETQ come from the germline V gene.

The chain joins TRBV24-1 to TRBJ1-5; D remains ambiguous. The CDR3 extends over 13 amino acids. The V and J ends lost 4 bases and 4 bases respectively, with 7 bases between them. The germline CDR1 and CDR2 sequences are KGHDR and SFDVKD. For the CDR3, the DNA is TGTGCCACCAGTGAATGGGAGAATCAGCCCCAGCATTTT. Translating it yields CATSEWENQPQHF.

This clonotype showed up just a few times. The rearrangement uses TRBV5-1 and TRBJ1-4; no definite D call. This CDR3 has 14 residues. Between the trimmed V and J ends, which lost 4 bases and 7 bases, there was a span of 14 bases. Germline values: CDR1 SGHRS, CDR2 YFSETQ. CDR3 DNA sequence: TGCGCCAGCAGCCCACCGGAGGGATCTGAAAAACTGTTTTTT. It specifies CASSPPEGSEKLFF.

This clonotype has more than one count but fewer than ten. This chain connects TRBV6-2 or TRBV6-3 to TRBJ1-1, with D perhaps matching TRBD1 (5 bases). This CDR3 spans 15 amino acids. CDR1 MNHEY and CDR2 SVGEGT come from the germline V gene. The V gene lost 2 bases and the J gene lost 0 bases, with 10 bases spanning the gap. The CDR3 sequence: CASSYPGTLNTEAFF. The CDR3 coding sequence is TGTGCCAGCAGTTACCCAGGGACCCTGAACACTGAAGCTTTCTTT.